The clone carrying this T cell receptor beta chain was counted between two and nine times. These data are taken from a study of blood T cell repertoires in COVID-19. The assay was immunoSEQ multiplex PCR, and TCRdb's table has in-frame clones only and misses some. The table lists roughly 210,000 clones, around 87% of them singletons. The origin of this receptor is a young man in a cohort exposed to, infected with or recovered from COVID-19 (not recorded which). The material sequenced was PBMCs or T cells enriched from blood (not recorded which).

The CDR3: CASRGVDSTSTNEKLFF. As DNA, the CDR3 is TGTGCCAGCAGGGGGGTGGACAGTACTTCAACTAATGAAAAACTGTTTTTT. V gene TRBV2 combines with J gene TRBJ1-4; TRBD1 is a possible D gene (6 bases). V lost 6 bases to trimming and J lost 0 bases, with 17 bases between them. Germline V gene sequence: CDR1 SNHLY, CDR2 FYNNEI. The CDR3 covers 17 residues. The variable domain in full, with the rest retrieved from reference TRBV2 and TRBJ1-4, is EPEVTQTPSHQVTQMGQEVILRCVPISNHLYFYWYRQILGQKVEFLVSFYNNEISEKSEIFDDQFSVERPDGSNFTLKIRSTKLEDSAMYFCASRGVDSTSTNEKLFFGSGTQLSVL.